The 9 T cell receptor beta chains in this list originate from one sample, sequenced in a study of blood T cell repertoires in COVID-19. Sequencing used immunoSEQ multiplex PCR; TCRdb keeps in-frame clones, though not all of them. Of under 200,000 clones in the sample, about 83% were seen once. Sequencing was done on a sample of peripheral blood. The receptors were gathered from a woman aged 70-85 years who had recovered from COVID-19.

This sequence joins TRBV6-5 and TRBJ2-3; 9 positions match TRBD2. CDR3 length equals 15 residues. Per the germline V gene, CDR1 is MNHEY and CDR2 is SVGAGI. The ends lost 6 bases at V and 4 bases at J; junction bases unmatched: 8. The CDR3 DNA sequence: TGTGCCAGCAGCCGCGGGGGGGCCTGGGCAGATACGCAGTATTTT. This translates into CASSRGGAWADTQYF.

The CDR3 sequence: CASSAPGGRAFQETQYF. In nucleotides, the CDR3 is TGTGCCAGCAGCGCCCCCGGGGGGCGGGCCTTCCAAGAGACCCAGTACTTC. The chain uses TRBV7-9 and TRBJ2-5; possible D gene TRBD2, 7 bases. The CDR3 runs 17 residues. The V gene's germline CDR1 is SEHNR and CDR2 FQNEAQ (reference sequence). V dropped 5 bases and J dropped 1 base, with 20 bases sitting between them.

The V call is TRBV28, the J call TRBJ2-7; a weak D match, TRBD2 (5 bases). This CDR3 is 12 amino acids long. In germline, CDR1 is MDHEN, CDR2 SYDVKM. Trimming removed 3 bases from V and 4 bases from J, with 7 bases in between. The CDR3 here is CASSLGGYEQYF. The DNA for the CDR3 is TGTGCCAGCAGTTTGGGCGGGTACGAGCAGTACTTC. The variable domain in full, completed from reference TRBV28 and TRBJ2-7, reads DVKVTQSSRYLVKRTGEKVFLECVQDMDHENMFWYRQDPGLGLRLIYFSYDVKMKEKGDIPEGYSVSREKKERFSLILESASTNQTSMYLCASSLGGYEQYFGPGTRLTVT.

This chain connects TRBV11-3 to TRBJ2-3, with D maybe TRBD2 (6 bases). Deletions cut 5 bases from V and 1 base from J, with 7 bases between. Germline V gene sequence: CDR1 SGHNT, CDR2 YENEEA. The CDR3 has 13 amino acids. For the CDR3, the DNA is TGTGCCAGCAGCAGGAGGGGCACAGATACGCAGTATTTT. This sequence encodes CASSRRGTDTQYF.

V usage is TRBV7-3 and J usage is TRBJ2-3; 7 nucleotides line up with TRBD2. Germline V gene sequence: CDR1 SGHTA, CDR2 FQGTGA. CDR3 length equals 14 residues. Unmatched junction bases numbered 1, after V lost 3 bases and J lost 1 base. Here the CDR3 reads CASSLGRGTDTQYF. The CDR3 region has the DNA TGTGCCAGCAGCTTGGGGAGGGGCACAGATACGCAGTATTTT.

CDR3 sequence (DNA): TGTGCCACCACACGGGGGGCGACGAACTATGGCTACACCTTC. It translates to CATTRGATNYGYTF. V is TRBV19 and J is TRBJ1-2; tentative D call: TRBD1 (6 bases). CDR1 LNHDA and CDR2 SQIVND come from the germline V gene (reference sequence). The CDR3 is 14 amino acids. V lost 10 bases to trimming and J lost 2 bases, with 17 bases between them.

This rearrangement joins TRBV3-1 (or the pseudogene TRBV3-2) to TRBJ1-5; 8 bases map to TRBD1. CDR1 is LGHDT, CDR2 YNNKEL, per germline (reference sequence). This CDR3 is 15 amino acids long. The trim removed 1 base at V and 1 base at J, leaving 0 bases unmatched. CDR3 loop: CASSQGQGSNQPQHF. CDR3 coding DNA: TGTGCCAGCAGCCAAGGACAGGGGAGCAATCAGCCCCAGCATTTT.

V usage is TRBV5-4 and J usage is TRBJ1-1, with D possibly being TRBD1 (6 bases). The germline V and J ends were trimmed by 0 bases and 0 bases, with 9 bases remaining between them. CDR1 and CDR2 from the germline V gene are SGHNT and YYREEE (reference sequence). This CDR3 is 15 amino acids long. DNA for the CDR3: TGTGCCAGCAGCTTGGCCAGGGGTATGAACACTGAAGCTTTCTTT. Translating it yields CASSLARGMNTEAFF. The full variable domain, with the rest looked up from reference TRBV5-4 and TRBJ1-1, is ETGVTQSPTHLIKTRGQQVTLRCSSQSGHNTVSWYQQALGQGPQFIFQYYREEENGRGNFPPRFSGLQFPNYSSELNVNALELDDSALYLCASSLARGMNTEAFFGQGTRLTVV.

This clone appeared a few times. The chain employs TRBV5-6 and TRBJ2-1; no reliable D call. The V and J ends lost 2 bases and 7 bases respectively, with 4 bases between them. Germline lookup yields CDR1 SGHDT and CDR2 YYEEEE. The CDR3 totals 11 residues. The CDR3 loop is CASSFYNEQFF. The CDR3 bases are TGTGCCAGCAGCTTTTATAATGAGCAGTTCTTC.